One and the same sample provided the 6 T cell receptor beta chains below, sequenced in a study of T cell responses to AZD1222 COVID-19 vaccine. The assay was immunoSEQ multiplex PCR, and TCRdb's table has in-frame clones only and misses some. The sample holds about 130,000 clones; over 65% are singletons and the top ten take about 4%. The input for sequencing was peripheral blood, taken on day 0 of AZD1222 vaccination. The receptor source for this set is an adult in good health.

CDR3 nucleotides: TGTGCCAGCAGTGACAGCGGGGGGGCCTACAATGAGCAGTTCTTC. Encoded protein: CASSDSGGAYNEQFF. This chain uses TRBV6-4 with TRBJ2-1, with 10 positions matching TRBD2. Germline-derived CDR1 and CDR2 are MRHNA and SNTAGT. Trimming removed 2 bases from V and 2 bases from J; junction bases left unmatched: 0. The CDR3 runs to 15 residues.

Written as DNA, the CDR3 is TGCAGTGCTAGTAGGGGGGGTGGCTATGGCTACACCTTC. Its translation is CSASRGGGYGYTF. The chain has TRBV20-1 and TRBJ1-2; D may be TRBD1 (6 bases). Trimming took off 3 bases at V and 4 bases at J, with 12 bases between the two ends. The length of the CDR3 is 13 residues. Germline V lookup: CDR1 DFQATT, CDR2 SNEGSKA (reference sequence).

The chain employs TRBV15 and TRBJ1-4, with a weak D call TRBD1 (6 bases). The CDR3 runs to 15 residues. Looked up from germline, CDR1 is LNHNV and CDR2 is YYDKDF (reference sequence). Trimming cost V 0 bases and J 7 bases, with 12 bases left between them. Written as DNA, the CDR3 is TGTGCCACCAGCAGAGAACAGGGCTGGAGTGAAAAACTGTTTTTT. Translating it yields CATSREQGWSEKLFF.

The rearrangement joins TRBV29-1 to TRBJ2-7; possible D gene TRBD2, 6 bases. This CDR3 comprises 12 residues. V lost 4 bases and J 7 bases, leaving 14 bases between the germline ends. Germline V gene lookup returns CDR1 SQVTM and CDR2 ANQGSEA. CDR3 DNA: TGCAGCGTTGCCAAAGGGAGCGGGGAGCAGTACTTC. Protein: CSVAKGSGEQYF.

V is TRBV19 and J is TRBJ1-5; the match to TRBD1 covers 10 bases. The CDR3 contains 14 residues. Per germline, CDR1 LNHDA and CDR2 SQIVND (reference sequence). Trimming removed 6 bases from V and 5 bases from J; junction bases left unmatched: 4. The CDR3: CASRGQGTYQPQHF. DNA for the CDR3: TGTGCCAGTAGGGGACAGGGGACCTATCAGCCCCAGCATTTT.

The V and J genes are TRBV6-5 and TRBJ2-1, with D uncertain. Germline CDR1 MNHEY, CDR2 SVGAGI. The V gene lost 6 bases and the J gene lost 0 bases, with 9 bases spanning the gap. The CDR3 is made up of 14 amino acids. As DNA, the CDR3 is TGTGCCAGCAGGACATTGAGCTCCTACAATGAGCAGTTCTTC. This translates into CASRTLSSYNEQFF.